One sample yielded the 32 T cell receptor beta chains listed below, sequenced in a study of hypomethylating agent response in myelodysplastic syndrome. Sequencing was performed with immunoSEQ multiplex PCR; in TCRdb, only in-frame clones are kept and a portion is missing. Among about 6,200 clones listed, roughly 80% were seen once. The sequencing used bone marrow, collected before or after starting hypomethylating agent treatment for myelodysplastic syndrome (not recorded which). Receptors originate from a human donor with myelodysplastic syndrome.

The chain employs TRBV27 and TRBJ2-2; a weak D match, TRBD1 (7 bases). The CDR3 consists of 16 residues. Germline CDR1 is MNHEY and CDR2 is SMNVEV (reference sequence). The V end was cut by 2 bases, the J end by 4 bases, with 14 bases between. The CDR3 loop reads CASSLRTTGATGELFF. CDR3 nucleotide sequence: TGTGCCAGCAGTTTAAGGACTACAGGGGCCACCGGGGAGCTGTTTTTT.

CDR3 protein: CASSPLGGSVSEQFF. The CDR3 DNA reads as TGTGCCAGCAGCCCGTTAGGCGGGAGTGTTAGTGAGCAGTTCTTC. The chain recombines TRBV11-2 with TRBJ2-1; 7 bases map to TRBD2. This CDR3 spans 15 amino acids. Germline V gene data show CDR1 as SGHAT and CDR2 as FQNNGV. J gave up 9 bases and V 5 bases, and 13 bases lay outside the gene matches.

The gene calls are TRBV7-6 and TRBJ2-3, with D possibly TRBD2 on 7 matching bases. V shed 3 bases and J shed 5 bases, with 9 bases lying between them. This CDR3 is 13 amino acids long. Per the germline V gene, CDR1 is SGHVS and CDR2 is FNYEAQ. This chain's CDR3 is CASSLRGGDTQYF. The CDR3 nucleotides are TGTGCCAGCAGCTTGAGGGGGGGAGATACGCAGTATTTT.

CDR3 residues: CASSQVWAGSTDTQYF. The CDR3 DNA follows: TGCGCCAGCAGCCAAGTATGGGCGGGGAGCACAGATACGCAGTATTTT. The chain recombines TRBV4-1 with TRBJ2-3, with D possibly matching TRBD2 (6 bases). The CDR3 spans 16 residues. V lost 1 base to trimming and J lost 0 bases, with 11 bases between them. CDR1 and CDR2 (germline): MGHRA, YSYEKL.

V gene TRBV7-3 combines with J gene TRBJ1-1, with a weak D call TRBD1 (6 bases). Trimming left V 5 bases short and J 7 bases short, with 14 bases between. CDR1 and CDR2 (germline): SGHTA, FQGTGA. The CDR3 has 13 residues. The CDR3, as DNA: TGTGCCAGCAGCCAGACAGGTGGGCTTGAAGCTTTCTTT. Residues: CASSQTGGLEAFF.

The rearrangement links TRBV7-2 to TRBJ2-3; 14 positions agree with TRBD2. Germline CDR1 SGHTA, CDR2 FQGNSA. The CDR3 sequence is 19 residues long. Trimming cost V 1 base and J 4 bases; bases outside gene matches: 10. CDR3: CASSLVGGGTSGSSDTQYF. In DNA, the CDR3 is TGTGCCAGCAGCTTAGTAGGGGGGGGGACTAGCGGGAGTTCAGATACGCAGTATTTT.

This chain connects TRBV4-3 to TRBJ2-1; unclear D gene. The CDR3 spans 14 residues. The V end lost 0 bases, the J end lost 8 bases, and 11 bases lay between the germline ends. Germline V gene lookup returns CDR1 LGHNA and CDR2 YSLEER. CDR3 bases: TGCGCCAGCAGCCAAGATGGGTTTAGGGATGAGCAGTTCTTC. Translated, it gives CASSQDGFRDEQFF.

The V and J genes are TRBV14 and TRBJ1-2, with a weak D call TRBD1 (6 bases). Trimming pared 5 bases from V and 8 bases from J, leaving 18 bases between. The CDR3 covers 14 residues. The germline V gene encodes CDR1 SGHDN and CDR2 FVKESK. The CDR3 protein is CASSANRVVGGYTF. The CDR3 DNA reads TGTGCCAGCAGCGCGAACAGGGTAGTGGGGGGCTACACCTTC.

The chain links TRBV28 to TRBJ2-1; the D is unclear. The V and J ends lost 3 bases and 8 bases respectively, with 8 bases between them. Germline CDR1 and CDR2: MDHEN and SYDVKM. This CDR3 contains 12 residues. CDR3 DNA: TGTGCCAGCAGTTTGCAACATGATGAGCAGTTCTTC. As protein: CASSLQHDEQFF.

This clone came up a few times. DNA of the CDR3: TGTGCCAGCAGCAACCAGGGGGACTATGGCTACACCTTC. Amino acids: CASSNQGDYGYTF. The chain links TRBV6-6 to TRBJ1-2, with 7 positions matching TRBD1. Germline CDR1 is MNHNY and CDR2 is SVGAGI (reference sequence). V lost 6 bases and J lost 3; bases outside the gene matches: 4. CDR3 length: 13 amino acids.

The chain has TRBV19 and TRBJ1-6; a weak D match, TRBD1 (5 bases). CDR3 length equals 12 residues. Germline CDR1 and CDR2: LNHDA and SQIVND (reference sequence). V lost 3 bases, J lost 13 bases, and 10 bases lay in between. In nucleotides, the CDR3 is TGTGCCAGTAGTATCGCCGGGACCCCCCTCCACTTT. This codes for CASSIAGTPLHF.

V gene TRBV2 combines with J gene TRBJ2-7, with unresolved D. The CDR3 runs to 12 residues. V was pared by 7 bases and J by 2 bases, with 9 bases between. CDR1 SNHLY and CDR2 FYNNEI come from the germline V gene. CDR3 loop: CASTRVAYEQYF. CDR3 DNA: TGTGCCAGCACCCGGGTGGCCTACGAGCAGTACTTC.

The CDR3 DNA is TGCGCCAGCAGCCACGCCTGGAGCGCCAGCACAGATACGCAGTATTTT. It is translated as CASSHAWSASTDTQYF. The gene calls are TRBV4-1 and TRBJ2-3; no firm D call. V was trimmed by 3 bases and J by 0 bases, leaving 13 bases between them. CDR1 is MGHRA and CDR2 is YSYEKL in the germline V gene. CDR3 size: 16 residues.

The chain links TRBV5-1 to TRBJ2-1; 7 bases fit TRBD1. CDR3 length: 15 residues. Germline values: CDR1 SGHRS, CDR2 YFSETQ. V trimming: 4 bases; J trimming: 3 bases; junction bases outside the gene matches: 7. In DNA, the CDR3 is TGCGCCAGCAGCCTTCGGACAGGTAACTACAATGAGCAGTTCTTC. Amino acids: CASSLRTGNYNEQFF. The complete variable domain, with remaining parts taken from reference TRBV5-1 and TRBJ2-1, reads KAGVTQTPRYLIKTRGQQVTLSCSPISGHRSVSWYQQTPGQGLQFLFEYFSETQRNKGNFPGRFSGRQFSNSRSEMNVSTLELGDSALYLCASSLRTGNYNEQFFGPGTRLTVL.

This clone showed up just once. The chain links TRBV19 to TRBJ1-1; no reliable D call. V shed 6 bases and J shed 0 bases, with 8 bases lying between them. Per the germline V gene, CDR1 is LNHDA and CDR2 is SQIVND (reference sequence). This CDR3 has 13 residues. For the CDR3, the DNA is TGTGCCAGTAGCAGCAACCTGAACACTGAAGCTTTCTTT. This encodes CASSSNLNTEAFF.

This clone was counted a few times. The rearrangement joins TRBV6-6 to TRBJ2-7; no firm D call. V was trimmed by 2 bases and J by 6 bases, leaving 17 bases between them. CDR1 is MNHNY, CDR2 SVGAGI, per germline (reference sequence). CDR3 length: 15 amino acids. For the CDR3, the DNA is TGTGCCAGCAGTTACGGTCCGGGCACTAAGGGCGAGCAGTACTTC. Amino acid sequence: CASSYGPGTKGEQYF.

This clone showed up just a few times. The chain links TRBV6-5 to TRBJ2-7; D remains ambiguous. Per the germline V gene, CDR1 is MNHEY and CDR2 is SVGAGI. CDR3 length: 11 amino acids. V lost 6 bases and J 7 bases, leaving 10 bases between the germline ends. CDR3 residues: CASRKEMEQYF. In nucleotides, the CDR3 is TGTGCCAGCAGAAAAGAAATGGAGCAGTACTTC.

The rearrangement links TRBV6-5 to TRBJ2-3; D possibly corresponds to TRBD2 (5 bases). From germline, CDR1 is MNHEY and CDR2 SVGAGI. There are 13 residues in the CDR3. Trimming left V 4 bases short and J 5 bases short, with 10 bases between. CDR3 sequence: CASSFGREDTQYF. In DNA, the CDR3 is TGTGCCAGCAGTTTCGGACGGGAAGATACGCAGTATTTT.

V gene TRBV9 combines with J gene TRBJ1-4, with a possible D match to TRBD1 (5 bases). CDR1 is SGDLS and CDR2 is YYNGEE in the germline V gene. The V end was cut by 0 bases, the J end by 7 bases, with 22 bases between. The CDR3 extends over 18 amino acids. The CDR3 coding sequence is TGTGCCAGCAGCGTAGGGGGGTTTACAGGACTTCGGGGTGAAAAACTGTTTTTT. It is translated as CASSVGGFTGLRGEKLFF.

The V gene is TRBV18, the J gene TRBJ2-6, with D perhaps assigned TRBD1 or TRBD2 (6 bases each). Trimming stripped 2 bases from V and 0 bases from J, with 14 bases between. Germline CDR1 KGHSH, CDR2 LQKENI. The CDR3 totals 18 residues. The CDR3 sequence: CASSPSGGPRSGANVLTF. The DNA for the CDR3 is TGTGCCAGCTCACCATCCGGGGGCCCTCGCTCTGGGGCCAACGTCCTGACTTTC.

V gene TRBV9 combines with J gene TRBJ2-1; D ambiguous. Germline values: CDR1 SGDLS, CDR2 YYNGEE. The CDR3 has 14 residues. Trimming removed 3 bases from V and 9 bases from J, with 16 bases in between. The CDR3 loop is CASSAATVVSEQFF. The CDR3 DNA reads TGTGCCAGCAGCGCCGCAACCGTGGTGAGTGAGCAGTTCTTC.

V and J are TRBV5-6 and TRBJ2-3, with D unresolved. Germline loops: CDR1 SGHDT, CDR2 YYEEEE. The CDR3 is made up of 12 amino acids. Trimming stripped 6 bases from V and 2 bases from J, with 7 bases between. CDR3 sequence (DNA): TGTGCCAGCAACTTTAACACAGATACGCAGTATTTT. Translation gives CASNFNTDTQYF.

This chain joins TRBV7-2 and TRBJ2-3; 16 nucleotides agree with TRBD2. The CDR3 has 17 amino acids. J lost 5 bases, V lost 4 bases, and 6 bases had no gene match. The germline CDR1 and CDR2 sequences are SGHTA and FQGNSA. This CDR3 reads CASSSGLAGGPVDTQYF. The CDR3 region has the DNA TGTGCCAGCAGCTCGGGACTAGCGGGGGGGCCGGTAGATACGCAGTATTTT.

This clone appeared a single time. The gene calls are TRBV6-6 and TRBJ2-3; D gene ambiguous. Trimming pared 4 bases from V and 7 bases from J, leaving 9 bases between. Germline V gene lookup returns CDR1 MNHNY and CDR2 SVGAGI (reference sequence). The CDR3 extends over 12 amino acids. CDR3 nucleotide sequence: TGTGCCAGCAGTTCGATGGGGTATACGCAGTATTTT. This codes for CASSSMGYTQYF.

This clone occurred a few times. The chain has TRBV19 and TRBJ2-7, with 10 bases that match TRBD1. Unmatched junction bases numbered 14, after V lost 1 base and J lost 5 bases. This CDR3 has 18 residues. The V gene's germline CDR1 is LNHDA and CDR2 SQIVND (reference sequence). The CDR3, as DNA: TGTGCCAGTAGTATAGGCCCCAAAGACAGGGGGCAAAAGAACGAGCAGTACTTC. Translated: CASSIGPKDRGQKNEQYF.

The rearrangement joins TRBV12-2 to TRBJ1-4. TRBV12-2 is annotated as a pseudogene. The CDR3 consists of 14 residues. CDR3 nucleotides: TGTGCAAGTCGCCGAACCGGGGTGCAGAAAAAACTGTTTTTT. Its protein is CASRRTGVQKKLFF.

The chain uses TRBV5-1 and TRBJ2-3, with unresolved D. Germline V gene sequence: CDR1 SGHRS, CDR2 YFSETQ. The CDR3 covers 13 residues. Between the trimmed V and J ends, which lost 0 bases and 5 bases, there was a span of 7 bases. The CDR3 sequence is CASSLESVDTQYF. In DNA form, the CDR3 reads TGCGCCAGCAGCTTGGAAAGCGTAGATACGCAGTATTTT.

V gene TRBV5-4 combines with J gene TRBJ2-7; D possibly matches TRBD1 or TRBD2 (7 bases each). Germline V CDR1 and CDR2: SGHNT, YYREEE (reference sequence). This CDR3 contains 16 residues. The V end was cut by 4 bases, the J end by 6 bases, with 23 bases between. CDR3 nucleotide sequence: TGTGCCAGCAGCCTAGGGGGGGGCTCGACAGGGCCCGAGCAGTACTTC. Translated, it gives CASSLGGGSTGPEQYF.

This clone was seen only a few times. The chain couples TRBV6-1 to TRBJ1-5; TRBD1 might be the D (5 bases). The CDR3 runs 15 residues. CDR1 MNHNS and CDR2 SASEGT come from the germline V gene. Trimming took 4 bases from V and 3 from J, leaving 13 bases between them. The CDR3 DNA follows: TGTGCCAGCAGTGTATCGACAGCCCCCAATCAGCCCCAGCATTTT. Protein: CASSVSTAPNQPQHF.

The rearrangement joins TRBV18 to TRBJ1-1; possible D gene TRBD1, 5 bases. Germline CDR1 reads KGHSH; CDR2 reads LQKENI. The CDR3 is 14 residues long. The ends were cut back, 3 bases at V and 4 bases at J, with 12 bases in the middle. Written as DNA, the CDR3 is TGTGCCAGCTCACCTTTCAGGGAGGGCACTGAAGCTTTCTTT. Protein sequence: CASSPFREGTEAFF.

The chain links TRBV27 to TRBJ2-3, with no clear D. V was trimmed by 3 bases and J by 0 bases, leaving 4 bases between them. Germline loops: CDR1 MNHEY, CDR2 SMNVEV (reference sequence). This CDR3 has 13 amino acids. In nucleotides, the CDR3 is TGTGCCAGCAGTTTGGCAAGCACAGATACGCAGTATTTT. Protein: CASSLASTDTQYF.

This clone was detected a few times. The chain combines TRBV5-4 with TRBJ1-2, with D perhaps TRBD1 (5 bases). Between the trimmed V and J ends, which lost 4 bases and 8 bases, there was a span of 21 bases. The CDR3 extends over 15 amino acids. The germline V gene has CDR1 SGHNT and CDR2 YYREEE (reference sequence). The CDR3 coding sequence is TGTGCCAGCAGCCTCTCGGGCAGTTTGGGGGGAGGCTACACCTTC. It specifies CASSLSGSLGGGYTF.